This T cell receptor beta chain was profiled in a study of cytomegalovirus exposure and HLA in healthy donors. The PCR made use of 60 Vbeta and 13 Jbeta primers. Assay: immunoSEQ multiplex PCR; the TCRdb copy retains only in-frame clones and omits some. The repertoire has 100,000 to 150,000 clones, 55% to 75% of them found once; the top ten carry about 3.9%. The CDR3 is 16 amino acids. V gave up 2 bases and J gave up 5 bases, with 19 bases separating them. Germline V gene data show CDR1 as SEHNR and CDR2 as FQNEAQ (reference sequence). The V gene is TRBV7-9, the J gene TRBJ2-7, with D perhaps matching TRBD2 (5 bases). This receptor was taken from a man over 45 in good health and CMV-seropositive. Sequences were obtained from PBMCs. CDR3 sequence reads: CASSLLRSGIENEQYF. The DNA for the CDR3 is TGTGCCAGCAGCTTATTAAGATCGGGGATTGAGAACGAGCAGTACTTC.